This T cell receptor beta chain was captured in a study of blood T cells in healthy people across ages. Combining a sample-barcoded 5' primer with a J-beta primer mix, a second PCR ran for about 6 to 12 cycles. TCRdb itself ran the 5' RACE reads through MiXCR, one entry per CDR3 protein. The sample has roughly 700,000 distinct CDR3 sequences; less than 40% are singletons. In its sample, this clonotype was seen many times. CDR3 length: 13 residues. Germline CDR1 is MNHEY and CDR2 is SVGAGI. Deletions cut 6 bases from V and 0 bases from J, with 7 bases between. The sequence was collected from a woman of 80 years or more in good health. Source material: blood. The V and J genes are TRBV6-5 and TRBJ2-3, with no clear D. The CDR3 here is CASRPTSTDTQYF. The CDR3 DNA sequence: TGTGCCAGCAGACCTACTAGCACAGATACGCAGTATTTT.